This TCR beta chain was recovered during a study of regulatory T cells in long-lasting Graves disease. The study, taken as a whole, reports: Favored gene segments in persistent disease were TRBV28, TRBJ1-2 and TRBJ2-5. Compared with new cases, persistent Graves' patients showed reduced TCR diversity. The study found persistent patients shared more public clonotypes (over 2,500) than new patients (about 890).

Construction of the TCR beta libraries employed iRepertoire HTBI primers in conjunction with Arm-PCR of CDR3 regions. TCRdb fed the multiplex PCR reads into MiXCR, producing one record per CDR3 protein. This repertoire shows approximately 400,000 distinct CDR3 sequences, roughly 15% found once; its top ten account for 22%. Time point noted: newly diagnosed GD, antithyroid drugs for less than 3 months. Extracted PBMC RNA gave rise to the TCR library. Germline lookup yields CDR1 LGHDT and CDR2 YNNKEL (reference sequence). V lost 6 bases to trimming and J lost 8 bases, with 17 bases between them. The CDR3 runs 14 residues. This clonotype was counted a few times. The antigen is unknown. A read error is possible here, since a much larger clone lies one base away.

The genes are TRBV3-1 and TRBJ2-1; tentative D call: TRBD2 (6 bases). This specimen was peripheral blood mononuclear cells (PBMCs), taken at new diagnosis, from a patient treated with antithyroid drugs. This receptor was obtained from a female donor with Graves disease. The CDR3 sequence is CASRRTGSNDEQFF. As DNA, the CDR3 is TGTGCCAGCAGGCGTACCGGGAGCAACGATGAGCAGTTCTTC.